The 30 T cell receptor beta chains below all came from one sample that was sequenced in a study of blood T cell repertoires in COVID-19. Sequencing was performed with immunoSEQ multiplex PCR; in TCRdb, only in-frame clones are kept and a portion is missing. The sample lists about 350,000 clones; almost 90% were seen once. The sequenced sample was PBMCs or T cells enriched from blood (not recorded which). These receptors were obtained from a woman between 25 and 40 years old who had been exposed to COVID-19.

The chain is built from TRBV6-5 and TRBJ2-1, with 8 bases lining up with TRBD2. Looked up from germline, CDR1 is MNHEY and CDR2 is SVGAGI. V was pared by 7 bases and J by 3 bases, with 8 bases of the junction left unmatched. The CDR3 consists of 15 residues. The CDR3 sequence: CASIPAGDNYNEQFF. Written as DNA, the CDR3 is TGTGCCAGCATCCCAGCGGGAGACAACTACAATGAGCAGTTCTTC.

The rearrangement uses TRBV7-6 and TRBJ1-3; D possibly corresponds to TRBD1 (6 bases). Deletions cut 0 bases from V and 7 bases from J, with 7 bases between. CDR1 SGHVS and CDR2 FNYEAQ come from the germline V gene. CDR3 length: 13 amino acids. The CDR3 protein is CASSLARGNTIYF. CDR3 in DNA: TGTGCCAGCAGCTTAGCGAGGGGGAACACCATATATTTT.

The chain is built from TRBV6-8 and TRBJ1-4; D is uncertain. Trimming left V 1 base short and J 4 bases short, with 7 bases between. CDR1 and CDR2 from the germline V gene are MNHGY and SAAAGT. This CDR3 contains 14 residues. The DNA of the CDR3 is TGTGCCAGCAGTTACTACAGCCGTAATGAAAAACTGTTTTTT. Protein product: CASSYYSRNEKLFF.

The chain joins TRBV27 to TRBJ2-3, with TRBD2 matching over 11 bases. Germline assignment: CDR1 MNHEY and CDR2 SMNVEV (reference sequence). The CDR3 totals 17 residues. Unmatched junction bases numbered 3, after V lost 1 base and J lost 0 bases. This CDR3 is CASSLFGTSGSTDTQYF. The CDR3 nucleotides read TGTGCCAGCAGTTTATTCGGGACTAGCGGTAGCACAGATACGCAGTATTTT.

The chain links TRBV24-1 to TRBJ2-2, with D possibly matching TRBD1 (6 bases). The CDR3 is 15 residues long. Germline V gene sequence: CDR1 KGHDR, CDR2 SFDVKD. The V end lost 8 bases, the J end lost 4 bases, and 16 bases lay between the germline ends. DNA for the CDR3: TGTGCCACCAAATCCGGGGACATGATCACCGGGGAGCTGTTTTTT. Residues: CATKSGDMITGELFF.

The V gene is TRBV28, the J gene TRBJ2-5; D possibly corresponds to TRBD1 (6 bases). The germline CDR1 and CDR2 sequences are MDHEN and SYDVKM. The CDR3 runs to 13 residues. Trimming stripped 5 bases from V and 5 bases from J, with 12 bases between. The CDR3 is CASSDRTLETQYF. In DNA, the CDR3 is TGTGCCAGCAGTGACAGGACGCTTGAGACCCAGTACTTC.

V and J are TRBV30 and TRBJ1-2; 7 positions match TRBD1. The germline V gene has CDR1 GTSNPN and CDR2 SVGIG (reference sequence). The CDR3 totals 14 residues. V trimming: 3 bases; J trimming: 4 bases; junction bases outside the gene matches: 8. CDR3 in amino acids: CAWSHGQAGYGYTF. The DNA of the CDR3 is TGTGCCTGGAGCCACGGACAGGCGGGCTATGGCTACACCTTC.

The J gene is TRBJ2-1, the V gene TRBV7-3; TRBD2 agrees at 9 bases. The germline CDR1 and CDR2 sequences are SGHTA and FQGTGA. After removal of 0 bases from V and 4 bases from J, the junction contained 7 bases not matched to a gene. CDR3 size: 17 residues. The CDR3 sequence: CASSLTTRTSGYNEQFF. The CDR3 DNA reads TGTGCCAGCAGCTTAACGACGAGAACTAGCGGGTACAATGAGCAGTTCTTC.

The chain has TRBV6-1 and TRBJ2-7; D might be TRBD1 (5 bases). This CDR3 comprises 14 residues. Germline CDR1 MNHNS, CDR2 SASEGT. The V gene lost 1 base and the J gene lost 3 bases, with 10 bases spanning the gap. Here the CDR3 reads CASSEDPQGYEQYF. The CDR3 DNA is TGTGCCAGCAGTGAAGATCCCCAGGGCTACGAGCAGTACTTC.

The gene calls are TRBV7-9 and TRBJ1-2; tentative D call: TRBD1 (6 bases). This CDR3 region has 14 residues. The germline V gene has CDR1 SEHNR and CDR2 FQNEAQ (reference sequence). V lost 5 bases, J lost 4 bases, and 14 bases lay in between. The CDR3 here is CASSPTGQIYGYTF. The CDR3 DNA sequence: TGTGCCAGCAGCCCTACAGGGCAAATCTATGGCTACACCTTC.

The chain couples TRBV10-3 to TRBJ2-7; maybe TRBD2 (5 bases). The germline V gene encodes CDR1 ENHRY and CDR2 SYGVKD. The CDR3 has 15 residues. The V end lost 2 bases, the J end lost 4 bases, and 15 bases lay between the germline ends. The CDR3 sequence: CAISEGRAQLYEQYF. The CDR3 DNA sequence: TGTGCCATCAGTGAGGGGCGGGCGCAGCTTTACGAGCAGTACTTC.

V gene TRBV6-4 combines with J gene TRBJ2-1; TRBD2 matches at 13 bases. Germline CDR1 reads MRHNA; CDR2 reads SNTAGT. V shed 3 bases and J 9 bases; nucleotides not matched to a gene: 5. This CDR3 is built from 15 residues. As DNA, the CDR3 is TGTGCCAGCAGTGAACTAGCGGGAGGGTTCTTTGAGCAGTTCTTC. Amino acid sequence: CASSELAGGFFEQFF.

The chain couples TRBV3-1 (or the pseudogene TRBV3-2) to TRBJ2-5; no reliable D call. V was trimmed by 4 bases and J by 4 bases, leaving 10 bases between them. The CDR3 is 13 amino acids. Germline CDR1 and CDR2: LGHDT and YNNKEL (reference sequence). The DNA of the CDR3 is TGTGCCAGCAGCCCCCGCCTAGGAGAGACCCAGTACTTC. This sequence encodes CASSPRLGETQYF.

The CDR3 coding sequence is TGTGCCACCAGCAGAGACAGGACAGTTCAAGAGACCCAGTACTTC. This translates into CATSRDRTVQETQYF. The chain joins TRBV15 to TRBJ2-5; a possible D gene is TRBD1 (6 bases). Per germline, CDR1 LNHNV and CDR2 YYDKDF (reference sequence). The germline V and J ends were trimmed by 0 bases and 2 bases, with 10 bases remaining between them. CDR3 length: 15 amino acids.

This CDR3 is CASSVAGVSYNEQFF. The CDR3 region has the DNA TGTGCCAGCAGCGTGGCGGGGGTTTCATACAATGAGCAGTTCTTC. The V and J genes are TRBV5-8 and TRBJ2-1; 7 bases fit TRBD2. CDR1 is SGHTS, CDR2 YDEGEE, per germline. This CDR3 region has 15 residues. V shed 4 bases, J shed 4 bases, and the junction held 8 bases outside the gene matches.

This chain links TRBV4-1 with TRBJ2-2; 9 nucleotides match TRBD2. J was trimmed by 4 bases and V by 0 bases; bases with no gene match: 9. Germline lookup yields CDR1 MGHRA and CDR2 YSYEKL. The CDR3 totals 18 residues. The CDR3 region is CASSQDEGLAGSTGELFF. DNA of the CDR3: TGCGCCAGCAGCCAAGATGAAGGTCTAGCGGGGTCCACCGGGGAGCTGTTTTTT.

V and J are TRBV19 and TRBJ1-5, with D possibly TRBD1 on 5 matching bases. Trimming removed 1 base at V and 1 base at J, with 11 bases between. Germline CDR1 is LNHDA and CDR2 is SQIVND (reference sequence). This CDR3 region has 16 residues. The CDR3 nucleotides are TGTGCCAGTAGTATAGTGAGGACACAAAGCAATCAGCCCCAGCATTTT. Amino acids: CASSIVRTQSNQPQHF.

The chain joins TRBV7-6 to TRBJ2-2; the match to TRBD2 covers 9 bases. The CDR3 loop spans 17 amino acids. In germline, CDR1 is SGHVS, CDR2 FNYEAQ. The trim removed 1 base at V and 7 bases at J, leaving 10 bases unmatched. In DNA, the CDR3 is TGTGCCAGCAGCTTAGGGTCGGCTAGCGGGAATTTCGGGGAGCTGTTTTTT. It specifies CASSLGSASGNFGELFF.

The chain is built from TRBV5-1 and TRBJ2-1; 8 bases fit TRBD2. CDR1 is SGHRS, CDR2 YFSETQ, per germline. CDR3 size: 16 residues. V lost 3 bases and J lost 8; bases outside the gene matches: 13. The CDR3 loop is CASSSGLVIVVDEQFF. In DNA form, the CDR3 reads TGCGCCAGCAGCTCGGGACTAGTGATAGTAGTCGATGAGCAGTTCTTC. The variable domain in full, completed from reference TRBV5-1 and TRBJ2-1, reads KAGVTQTPRYLIKTRGQQVTLSCSPISGHRSVSWYQQTPGQGLQFLFEYFSETQRNKGNFPGRFSGRQFSNSRSEMNVSTLELGDSALYLCASSSGLVIVVDEQFFGPGTRLTVL.

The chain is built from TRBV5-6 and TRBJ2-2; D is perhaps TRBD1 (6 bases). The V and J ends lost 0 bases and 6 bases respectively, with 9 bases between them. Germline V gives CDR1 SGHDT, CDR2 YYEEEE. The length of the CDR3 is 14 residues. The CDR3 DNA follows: TGTGCCAGCAGCTTGGGTAGACAGGCCGGGGAGCTGTTTTTT. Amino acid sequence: CASSLGRQAGELFF.

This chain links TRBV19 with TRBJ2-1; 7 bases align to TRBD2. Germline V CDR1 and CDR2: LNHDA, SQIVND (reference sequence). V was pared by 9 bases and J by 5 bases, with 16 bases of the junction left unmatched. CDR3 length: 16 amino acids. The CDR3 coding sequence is TGTGCCAGCAAATATAGCGGGTTCTCCCCCCACAATGAGCAGTTCTTC. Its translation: CASKYSGFSPHNEQFF.

The CDR3 loop reads CSVVEDRVAKNIQYF. In DNA, the CDR3 is TGCAGCGTTGTTGAGGACAGGGTCGCCAAAAACATTCAGTACTTC. The rearrangement links TRBV29-1 to TRBJ2-4, with 8 bases identical to TRBD1. This CDR3 is built from 15 residues. V was clipped by 4 bases and J by 1 base; unmatched bases: 6. Germline CDR1 is SQVTM and CDR2 is ANQGSEA.

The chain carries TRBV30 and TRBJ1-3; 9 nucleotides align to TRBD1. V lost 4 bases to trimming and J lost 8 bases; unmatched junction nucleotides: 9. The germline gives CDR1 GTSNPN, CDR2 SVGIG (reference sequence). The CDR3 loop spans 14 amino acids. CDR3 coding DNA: TGTGCCTGGACCCCACAGGGGGCTGAAGACACCATATATTTT. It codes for CAWTPQGAEDTIYF. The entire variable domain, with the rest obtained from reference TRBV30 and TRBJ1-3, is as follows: SQTIHQWPATLVQPVGSPLSLECTVEGTSNPNLYWYRQAAGRGLQLLFYSVGIGQISSEVPQNLSASRPQDRQFILSSKKLLLSDSGFYLCAWTPQGAEDTIYFGEGSWLTVV.

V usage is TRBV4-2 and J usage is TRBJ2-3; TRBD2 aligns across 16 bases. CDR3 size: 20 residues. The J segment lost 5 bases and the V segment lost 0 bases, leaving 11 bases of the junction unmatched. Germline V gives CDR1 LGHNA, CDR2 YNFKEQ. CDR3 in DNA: TGTGCCAGCAGCCAAGATAAGGTCGGGACTAGCGGGAGGGCCCAAGATACGCAGTATTTT. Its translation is CASSQDKVGTSGRAQDTQYF.

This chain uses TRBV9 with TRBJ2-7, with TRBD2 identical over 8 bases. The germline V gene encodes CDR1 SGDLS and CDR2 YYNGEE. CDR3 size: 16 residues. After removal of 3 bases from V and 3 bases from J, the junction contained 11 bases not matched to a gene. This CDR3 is CASSAGGSGEFYEQYF. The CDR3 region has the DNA TGTGCCAGCAGCGCTGGGGGTAGCGGGGAGTTCTACGAGCAGTACTTC.

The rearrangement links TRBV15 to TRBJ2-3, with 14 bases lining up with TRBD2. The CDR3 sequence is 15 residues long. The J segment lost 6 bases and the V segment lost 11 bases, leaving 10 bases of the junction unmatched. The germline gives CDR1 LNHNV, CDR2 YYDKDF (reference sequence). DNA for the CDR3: TGTGCCGCAAGGACTAGCGGGAGGTTTGGGGATACGCAGTATTTT. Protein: CAARTSGRFGDTQYF.

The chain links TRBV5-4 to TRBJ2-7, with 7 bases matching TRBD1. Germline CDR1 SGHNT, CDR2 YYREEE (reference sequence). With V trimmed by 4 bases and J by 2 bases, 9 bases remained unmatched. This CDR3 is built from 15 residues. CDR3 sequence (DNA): TGTGCCAGCAGCCCCGGGCAGGGGGTTACCTACGAGCAGTACTTC. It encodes CASSPGQGVTYEQYF.

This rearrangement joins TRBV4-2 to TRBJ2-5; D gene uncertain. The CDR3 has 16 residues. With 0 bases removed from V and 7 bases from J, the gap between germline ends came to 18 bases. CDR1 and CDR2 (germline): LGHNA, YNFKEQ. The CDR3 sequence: CASSQDAASTRVTQYF. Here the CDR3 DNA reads TGTGCCAGCAGCCAAGATGCGGCCTCTACCCGGGTGACCCAGTACTTC.

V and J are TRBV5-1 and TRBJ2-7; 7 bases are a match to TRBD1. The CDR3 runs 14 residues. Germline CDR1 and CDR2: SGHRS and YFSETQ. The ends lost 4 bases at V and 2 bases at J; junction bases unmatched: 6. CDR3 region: CASSRGQVAYEQYF. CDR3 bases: TGCGCCAGCAGCCGTGGACAGGTGGCCTACGAGCAGTACTTC.

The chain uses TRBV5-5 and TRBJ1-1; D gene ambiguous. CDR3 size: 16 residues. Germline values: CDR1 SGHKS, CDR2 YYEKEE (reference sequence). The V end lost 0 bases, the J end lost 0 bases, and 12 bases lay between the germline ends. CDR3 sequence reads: CASSLAYSGMNTEAFF. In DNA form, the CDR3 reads TGTGCCAGCAGCTTGGCATACAGCGGCATGAACACTGAAGCTTTCTTT. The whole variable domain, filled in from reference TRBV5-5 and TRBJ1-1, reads DAGVTQSPTHLIKTRGQQVTLRCSPISGHKSVSWYQQVLGQGPQFIFQYYEKEERGRGNFPDRFSARQFPNYSSELNVNALLLGDSALYLCASSLAYSGMNTEAFFGQGTRLTVV.